What follows is one T cell receptor (beta chain) and its context. The antigen is unknown. The J segment lost 2 bases and the V segment lost 5 bases, leaving 6 bases of the junction unmatched. Per the germline V gene, CDR1 is DFQATT and CDR2 is SNEGSKA (reference sequence). This CDR3 has 16 amino acids. The Oncomine TCR Beta short-read assay generated sequence data from the DNA of cultured CD4+ T cells. TCRdb re-called the PCR reads through MiXCR, storing one row per CDR3 protein. There are fewer than 15,000 distinct CDR3 sequences in the sample; less than 70% occur only once, and 15% to 20% lies in the top ten. The data derive from a study of vaccination and CD4 T cells after COVID-19. The overall study: Sampling after COVID took place at a median of around 91 days (range 35 to 161) following diagnosis. For control cultures, the treatment was a CEFX pool, an HIV-1 Nef pool, or no peptide. Regarding the study as a whole: The rise in median SARS-CoV-2-reactive clonotypes, from roughly 21 to 40, was not significant.

Treatment of the sample: roughly ten-day PBMC culture with coronavirus spike peptide pools or control peptides (ViraFEST assay). Expansion of antigen-specific T cells with peptide pools by ViraFEST preceded sequencing of TCRs. The J gene is TRBJ2-3, the V gene TRBV20-1, with 14 bases that match TRBD2. Sequenced: CD4+ T cells from blood, cultured in vitro. The source of this sequence is a human donor who had recovered from COVID-19. The CDR3 loop reads CSALGTSGSLTDTQYF. CDR3 nucleotide sequence: TGCAGTGCTCTTGGGACTAGCGGGAGTCTCACAGATACGCAGTATTTT.